Following are 26 T cell receptor beta chains from one sample sequenced in a study of blood T cell repertoires in COVID-19. Libraries were prepared by immunoSEQ multiplex PCR; TCRdb keeps only in-frame clonotypes and omits some of them. The data show about 330,000 clones, 70% to 90% seen once. The sample taken for sequencing was PBMCs or T cells enriched from blood (not recorded which). The receptors were gathered from a woman aged 25-40 years who had recovered from COVID-19.

V and J are TRBV6-2 or TRBV6-3 and TRBJ1-5; 8 positions agree with TRBD1. Losses at the gene ends were 2 bases for V and 6 bases for J; bases not matched to a gene: 9. The CDR3 is 16 amino acids. Germline lookup yields CDR1 MNHEY and CDR2 SVGEGT. The CDR3 protein is CASSYLKGQGGQPQHF. The CDR3, as DNA: TGTGCCAGCAGTTACCTCAAAGGACAGGGCGGTCAGCCCCAGCATTTT.

This clone was counted at least ten times. The chain recombines TRBV7-2 with TRBJ1-5, with a weak D call TRBD1 (6 bases). The V and J ends lost 5 bases and 5 bases respectively, with 16 bases between them. The CDR3 has 15 residues. Germline loops: CDR1 SGHTA, CDR2 FQGNSA. CDR3 protein: CASSPAGQIYQPQHF. The CDR3, as DNA: TGTGCCAGCAGCCCCGCCGGACAGATCTATCAGCCCCAGCATTTT.

The chain combines TRBV30 with TRBJ2-7; 10 bases fit TRBD1. The germline V gene encodes CDR1 GTSNPN and CDR2 SVGIG (reference sequence). Germline trimming cut 5 bases from V and 3 bases from J; bases unmatched to any gene: 4. This CDR3 has 13 amino acids. CDR3 in DNA: TGTGCCTGGGGGACAGGGGCTAACTACGAGCAGTACTTC. The encoded protein is CAWGTGANYEQYF.

The chain links TRBV2 to TRBJ1-5; weak D call: TRBD1 (5 bases). The CDR3 consists of 13 residues. Germline CDR1 and CDR2: SNHLY and FYNNEI. Trimming left V 7 bases short and J 6 bases short, with 13 bases between. CDR3 residues: CASNRDSGQPQHF. CDR3 coding DNA: TGTGCCAGCAACCGGGACTCCGGTCAGCCCCAGCATTTT.

The chain links TRBV10-2 to TRBJ1-1, with D possibly being TRBD1 (5 bases). Trimming took off 5 bases at V and 11 bases at J, with 24 bases between the two ends. CDR3 length: 15 amino acids. CDR1 is WSHSY and CDR2 is SAAADI in the germline V gene. CDR3 sequence: CASSSQGPSGVVAFF. The CDR3 DNA reads as TGCGCCAGCAGTTCCCAGGGTCCGTCTGGTGTTGTGGCTTTCTTT.

This chain connects TRBV5-5 to TRBJ2-5, with a tentative D call TRBD1 (5 bases). The germline gives CDR1 SGHKS, CDR2 YYEKEE (reference sequence). The CDR3 has 14 amino acids. V was pared by 2 bases and J by 3 bases, with 11 bases between. The CDR3 nucleotides are TGTGCCAGCAGCTTTGGGGCCCGCGAAGAGACCCAGTACTTC. Its translation is CASSFGAREETQYF.

This clone was found once. The chain has TRBV18 and TRBJ1-2; 9 bases match TRBD1. The CDR3 extends over 16 amino acids. The V segment lost 5 bases and the J segment 0 bases; nucleotides outside the gene matches: 7. Per the germline V gene, CDR1 is KGHSH and CDR2 is LQKENI. CDR3 protein: CASSSDRDRANYGYTF. DNA for the CDR3: TGTGCCAGCTCATCAGACCGGGACAGGGCTAACTATGGCTACACCTTC.

V usage is TRBV6-4 and J usage is TRBJ1-2; 8 bases line up with TRBD1. The CDR3 runs to 14 residues. With V trimmed by 0 bases and J by 4 bases, 1 base remained unmatched. CDR1 is MRHNA and CDR2 is SNTAGT in the germline V gene. CDR3 loop: CASSDSGQGYGYTF. The DNA for the CDR3 is TGTGCCAGCAGTGACTCCGGACAGGGCTATGGCTACACCTTC.

This chain connects TRBV6-2 or TRBV6-3 to TRBJ1-5; D gene uncertain. Germline V gene sequence: CDR1 MNHEY, CDR2 SVGEGT. The V gene lost 2 bases and the J gene lost 2 bases, with 10 bases spanning the gap. This CDR3 contains 15 residues. CDR3 residues: CASSYAPEGNQPQHF. The CDR3 DNA reads TGTGCCAGCAGTTACGCCCCGGAGGGCAATCAGCCCCAGCATTTT.

The chain links TRBV7-8 to TRBJ1-1, with TRBD1 matching over 7 bases. The germline CDR1 and CDR2 sequences are SGHVS and FQNEAQ. The CDR3 extends over 13 amino acids. The ends lost 5 bases at V and 8 bases at J; junction bases unmatched: 8. CDR3 residues: CASSARTGREAFF. The CDR3 coding sequence is TGTGCCAGCAGCGCCCGGACAGGCAGAGAAGCTTTCTTT.

This chain links TRBV5-5 with TRBJ2-1; a weak D match, TRBD2 (7 bases). The germline CDR1 and CDR2 sequences are SGHKS and YYEKEE (reference sequence). Trimming cost V 1 base and J 8 bases, with 16 bases left between them. The length of the CDR3 is 15 residues. The CDR3, as DNA: TGTGCCAGCAGCTTGTTTCGGGGGGCGAGCGATGAGCAGTTCTTC. Translated, it gives CASSLFRGASDEQFF.

This chain links TRBV6-5 with TRBJ1-2, with 7 bases lining up with TRBD1. The ends lost 6 bases at V and 8 bases at J; junction bases unmatched: 6. Germline lookup yields CDR1 MNHEY and CDR2 SVGAGI. The CDR3 consists of 12 residues. The CDR3 coding sequence is TGTGCCAGCAGACAGGGGTTTCAGGGCTACACCTTC. Protein sequence: CASRQGFQGYTF.

This chain connects TRBV7-9 to TRBJ2-5; D might be TRBD1 (5 bases). Germline CDR1 SEHNR, CDR2 FQNEAQ (reference sequence). CDR3 length: 14 amino acids. Trimming took off 3 bases at V and 1 base at J, with 9 bases between the two ends. CDR3 DNA sequence: TGTGCCAGCAGCTTTGACAGAGTCCAAGAGACCCAGTACTTC. Translating it yields CASSFDRVQETQYF.

V is TRBV7-8 and J is TRBJ2-7; D not certain. The germline CDR1 and CDR2 sequences are SGHVS and FQNEAQ. V was clipped by 6 bases and J by 3 bases, with 18 bases between them. This CDR3 has 15 amino acids. This chain's CDR3 is CASSRQTLPHYEQYF. CDR3 sequence (DNA): TGTGCCAGCAGTCGCCAGACTCTCCCGCACTACGAGCAGTACTTC.

The rearrangement joins TRBV13 to TRBJ2-3; 7 nucleotides agree with TRBD2. Germline values: CDR1 PRHDT, CDR2 FYEKMQ (reference sequence). Trimming cost V 5 bases and J 4 bases; bases outside gene matches: 21. CDR3 size: 19 residues. CDR3 loop: CASSPPFFGRGGPPDTQYF. The CDR3 nucleotides read TGTGCCAGCAGCCCCCCGTTTTTTGGGCGCGGGGGTCCCCCAGATACGCAGTATTTT.

V gene TRBV5-1 combines with J gene TRBJ1-1, with 9 bases aligning to TRBD1. The length of the CDR3 is 15 residues. Germline loops: CDR1 SGHRS, CDR2 YFSETQ. V trimming: 1 base; J trimming: 0 bases; junction bases outside the gene matches: 1. CDR3 nucleotide sequence: TGCGCCAGCAGCTTGTGGGACAGGGTGAACACTGAAGCTTTCTTT. Encoded protein: CASSLWDRVNTEAFF.

This chain links TRBV13 with TRBJ1-2, with unresolved D. Germline loops: CDR1 PRHDT, CDR2 FYEKMQ (reference sequence). The CDR3 loop spans 12 amino acids. Trimming removed 3 bases from V and 2 bases from J, with 4 bases in between. The CDR3 bases are TGTGCCAGCAGCTTTCCAAACTATGGCTACACCTTC. Its translation is CASSFPNYGYTF.

The chain has TRBV2 and TRBJ1-1; possible D gene TRBD1, 5 bases. This CDR3 has 11 amino acids. V lost 8 bases to trimming and J lost 5 bases, with 9 bases between them. Per the germline V gene, CDR1 is SNHLY and CDR2 is FYNNEI. CDR3: CASARGTEAFF. The DNA for the CDR3 is TGTGCCAGCGCCCGGGGGACTGAAGCTTTCTTT.

The chain links TRBV5-1 to TRBJ1-3; TRBD1 is a possible D gene (5 bases). With 4 bases removed from V and 0 bases from J, the gap between germline ends came to 14 bases. Per germline, CDR1 SGHRS and CDR2 YFSETQ. The CDR3 loop spans 16 amino acids. The CDR3 sequence: CASSPSGGNSGNTIYF. The CDR3, as DNA: TGCGCCAGCAGCCCATCGGGGGGGAACTCTGGAAACACCATATATTTT.

This clone turned up a few times. This chain joins TRBV5-1 and TRBJ2-1, with 9 bases matching TRBD2. With 4 bases clipped from V and 6 bases from J, the junction kept 8 bases outside the gene matches. CDR1 SGHRS and CDR2 YFSETQ come from the germline V gene. The length of the CDR3 is 15 residues. The CDR3 protein is CASSRRTSAANEQFF. CDR3 nucleotide sequence: TGCGCCAGCAGCCGACGGACTAGCGCGGCCAATGAGCAGTTCTTC.

The V and J genes are TRBV27 and TRBJ1-2, with unresolved D. The CDR3 has 16 amino acids. Trimming cost V 2 bases and J 4 bases, with 17 bases left between them. The germline gives CDR1 MNHEY, CDR2 SMNVEV (reference sequence). In DNA form, the CDR3 reads TGTGCCAGCAGTTTAGCGTCAACCCTAAATATCTATGGCTACACCTTC. Amino acid sequence: CASSLASTLNIYGYTF.

The chain uses TRBV12-3 or TRBV12-4 and TRBJ2-7, with TRBD2 as a possible D gene (5 bases). V lost 5 bases and J lost 4, with 6 bases in between. This CDR3 contains 11 residues. This chain's CDR3 is CASSREYEQYF. CDR3 DNA sequence: TGTGCCAGCAGTCGGGAATACGAGCAGTACTTC.

V usage is TRBV9 and J usage is TRBJ1-2, with 7 nucleotides matching TRBD1. The V segment lost 2 bases and the J segment 2 bases; nucleotides outside the gene matches: 3. Germline CDR1 SGDLS, CDR2 YYNGEE. CDR3 length: 14 residues. The CDR3 DNA reads as TGTGCCAGCAGCGTCGGACAGGCAAACTATGGCTACACCTTC. Protein product: CASSVGQANYGYTF.

The rearrangement joins TRBV10-3 to TRBJ1-2; TRBD1 agrees at 10 bases. V lost 7 bases and J lost 4; bases outside the gene matches: 3. The CDR3 spans 13 residues. CDR1 and CDR2 from the germline V gene are ENHRY and SYGVKD. DNA of the CDR3: TGTGCCATCACTGGACAGGGGGGCTATGGCTACACCTTC. Its protein product is CAITGQGGYGYTF.

This clone was picked up one time. The gene calls are TRBV6-5 and TRBJ1-1, with TRBD1 matching over 8 bases. CDR1 is MNHEY, CDR2 SVGAGI, per germline. There are 14 residues in the CDR3. V was clipped by 6 bases and J by 6 bases; unmatched bases: 9. The chain's CDR3 is CASRLQGARAEAFF. The CDR3 DNA follows: TGTGCCAGCAGACTCCAGGGGGCTAGGGCTGAAGCTTTCTTT.

The chain couples TRBV4-1 to TRBJ2-7; D ambiguous. The length of the CDR3 is 16 residues. Germline assignment: CDR1 MGHRA and CDR2 YSYEKL. Between the trimmed V and J ends, which lost 1 base and 4 bases, there was a span of 17 bases. CDR3 DNA sequence: TGCGCCAGCAGCCAAGGGCCGCCGGCGGTTGATTACGAGCAGTACTTC. This encodes CASSQGPPAVDYEQYF.